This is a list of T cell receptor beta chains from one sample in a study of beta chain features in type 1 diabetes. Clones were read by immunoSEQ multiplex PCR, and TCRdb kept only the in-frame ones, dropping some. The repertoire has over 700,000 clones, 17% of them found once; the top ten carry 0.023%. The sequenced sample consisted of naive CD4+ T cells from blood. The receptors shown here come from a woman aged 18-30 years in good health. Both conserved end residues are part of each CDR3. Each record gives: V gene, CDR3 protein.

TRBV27	CASSRYPGETYEQYF
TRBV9	CASSVTAGAHEQYF
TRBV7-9	CASSFFEWTNEKLFF
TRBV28	CASFGGLIGGNTIYF
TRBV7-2	CASSRGLAGIDEQYF
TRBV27	CASSFRGSYGYTF
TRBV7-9	CASSRGGSGRHGTGEQFF
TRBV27	CASSRRGRNEQYF
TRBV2	CASSDLGLAGRNEQFF
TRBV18	CASSPPGGTYEQYF
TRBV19	CASVGQPTYGYTF
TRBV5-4	CASSKGAELSNYGYTF
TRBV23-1	CASSQTGGNTEAFF
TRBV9	CASSGTTIGEQFF
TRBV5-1	CASSGVLGGQETQYF
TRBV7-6	CASSLHNLAGVTDTQYF
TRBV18	CASSPEGTGGTEAFF
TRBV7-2	CASSPKETQYF
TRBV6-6	CASSDKDSAYEQYF
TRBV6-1	CASSPRDRGRDTQYF
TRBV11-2	CASSHRTGTDTQYF
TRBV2	CASNPKGTGQPFNVLTF
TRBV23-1	CASSQPSWDRYNEQFF
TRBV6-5	CASSTLYEQYF
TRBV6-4	CASSPTSGSGYEQFF
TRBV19	CASSMNRPNYGYTF
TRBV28	CASSLSGGGGYTF
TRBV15	CATSRDRVATNEKLFF
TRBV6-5	CASRRGDYEQYF
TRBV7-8	CASSFGFTDTQYF
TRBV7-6	CASSLGPDRGGEQYF
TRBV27	CASSDWEVNEQFF
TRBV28	CASSLLGHRGRDTQYF
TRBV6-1	CASRGLAVSTDTQYF
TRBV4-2	CASSQTGTSGIGQYF
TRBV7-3	CASSRGQFNNEQFF
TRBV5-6	CASSALTGSRSRLFF
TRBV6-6	CASRMGPGYEQYF
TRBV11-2	CASSRTGKQETQYF
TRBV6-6	CASSYSNDRNNQPQHF
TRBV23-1	CASSQSLEDSSTDTQYF